The clone carrying this T cell receptor (beta chain) was counted many times. These data belong to a study of patients and donors after allogeneic stem cell transplantation. From the RT-PCR reads, TCRdb called clonotypes with MiXCR, one entry per CDR3 protein. The sample lists about 960,000 distinct CDR3 sequences, around 17% seen once, with 5% to 6.5% in the top ten. The CDR3 runs 14 residues. The V end was cut by 2 bases, the J end by 7 bases, with 14 bases between. Germline V lookup: CDR1 MNHEY, CDR2 SVGEGT. V gene TRBV6-2 or TRBV6-3 combines with J gene TRBJ1-1; D remains ambiguous. The receptor's source is a human donor who was either an allogeneic HSCT recipient or a stem cell or donor lymphocyte infusion donor (not recorded which). It is not recorded whose cells these are; they may come from a transplant donor. The sequencing input was blood, either unsorted or a sorted T cell fraction (not recorded which). The CDR3 bases are TGTGCCAGCAGTTACGGTGGCGGCTTGCGTGAAGCTTTCTTT. It specifies CASSYGGGLREAFF.